The present entry profiles one TCR beta chain with its context. Its antigen remains unknown. After removal of 5 bases from V and 1 base from J, the junction contained 6 bases not matched to a gene. Per germline, CDR1 MGHRA and CDR2 YSYEKL. The length of the CDR3 is 15 residues. The data are from a study of graft-versus-host responses after intestinal transplantation. Looking at the study overall: Transplants given to recipients were multivisceral, liver-intestinal, or isolated intestinal. Induction using anti-thymocyte globulin, followed by tacrolimus and steroids for 3 to 4 years, was given to all recipients.

Produced via immunoSEQ multiplex PCR; TCRdb's table is partial and in-frame only. Of under 20,000 clones in the sample, 75% to 95% are singletons; the top ten hold around 2%. Regarding the study as a whole: Researchers found GvH clones in recipient marrow, and some showed up first in ileum or blood. Declines in HvG clones occurring early post-transplant were associated with peak circulating GvH clone levels.

The source of this sequence is a human patient who received an intestinal transplant, so some T cells may come from the graft donor. V gene TRBV4-1 combines with J gene TRBJ1-1; 8 bases line up with TRBD1. The starting material was PBMCs, obtained around 350 days after transplant. CDR3 nucleotide sequence: TGCGCCAGCAGCGCAGGGGGCTTTAAGAACACTGAAGCTTTCTTT. Its protein is CASSAGGFKNTEAFF.